This record concerns one T cell receptor (beta chain) sequence. The data belong to a study of blood T cell repertoires in COVID-19. At the level of the study: Donors in the United States, Italy and Spain gave samples during acute or convalescent COVID-19. Sources were T cells, B-cell-depleted T cells, or PBMCs; the material itself was cDNA or gDNA.

This CDR3 spans 15 amino acids. V lost 4 bases and J lost 8; bases outside the gene matches: 9. Germline V gene lookup returns CDR1 LGHDT and CDR2 YNNKEL (reference sequence). Authors' analysis steps: Reference gene primer amplification gave nucleated cell count estimates. Sequencing used immunoSEQ multiplex PCR; TCRdb keeps in-frame clones, though not all of them. That table furnishes V, J and clone size, whereas the DNA furnished D and trimming. The sample yields 28,000 or so clones, around nine tenths seen once. The rearrangement uses TRBV3-1 (or the pseudogene TRBV3-2) and TRBJ2-7; 12 nucleotides line up with TRBD2. The TCR sequence derives from a human donor in a cohort sampled during active COVID-19. Sequencing was performed on peripheral blood. The DNA of the CDR3 is TGTGCCAGCAGCCGATCGACTAGCGGGGGCCTAAAGCAGTACTTC. This sequence encodes CASSRSTSGGLKQYF.